A single sample is the source of the 25 T cell receptor beta chains below, sequenced in a study of Ad26.COV2.S vaccination and SARS-CoV-2 variants (dated by TCRdb to the early 2020s). The method behind the library was the immunoSEQ multiplex PCR assay. Sourced from immuneACCESS, this table was stored by TCRdb with only in-frame sequences that have V and J called. A share of the clones is absent; for the studies checked, an unresolved V gene accounts for under half, and the remainder has no known explanation. The sample data list about 350,000 clones, and approximately 81% of these were observed just once. The top ten clones comprise about 3.3% of the sample. Explained via the paper, the treatment or condition label denotes: some 20 received Ad26.COV2.S at low or high dose, single or two shots; five or six received placebo; per-sample allocation not given. For vaccine and placebo recipients, the sequenced repertoires came from samples collected on day 63 after the first injection.

Sequenced material: peripheral blood, taken in a trial of Ad26.COV2.S vaccine versus placebo. These receptors all come from a person between 18 and 59 years old who received the Ad26.COV2.S COVID-19 vaccine or a placebo.

The rearrangement joins TRBV18 to TRBJ2-7; D may be TRBD1 or TRBD2 (5 bases each). The CDR3 spans 16 residues. The V end lost 6 bases, the J end lost 1 base, and 19 bases lay between the germline ends. CDR1 KGHSH and CDR2 LQKENI come from the germline V gene. The CDR3 DNA follows: TGTGCCAGCTCGGTGGGACCCGCCCGGGGTTCCTACGAGCAGTACTTC. Translated, it gives CASSVGPARGSYEQYF.

The chain couples TRBV15 to TRBJ2-7; 10 nucleotides match TRBD1. The junction had 10 bases not matched to a gene; V was cut back by 1 base and J by 4 bases. This CDR3 comprises 17 residues. Germline loops: CDR1 LNHNV, CDR2 YYDKDF (reference sequence). CDR3 DNA: TGTGCCACCAGCAGAGGCCGCGGGGGACAGGGGACATACGAGCAGTACTTC. Residues: CATSRGRGGQGTYEQYF.

The rearrangement uses TRBV19 and TRBJ2-1, with unresolved D. Germline V gives CDR1 LNHDA, CDR2 SQIVND (reference sequence). With 4 bases removed from V and 8 bases from J, the gap between germline ends came to 6 bases. There are 11 residues in the CDR3. CDR3 coding DNA: TGTGCCAGTAGTAGCTGGGATGAGCAGTTCTTC. Translated: CASSSWDEQFF.

This chain uses TRBV6-5 with TRBJ2-5; D possibly uses TRBD1 or TRBD2 (6 bases each). The CDR3 contains 15 residues. From germline, CDR1 is MNHEY and CDR2 SVGAGI. V lost 6 bases, J lost 3 bases, and 17 bases lay in between. The CDR3 sequence: CASRGSWGAEETQYF. CDR3 sequence (DNA): TGTGCCAGCAGAGGTAGTTGGGGGGCGGAAGAGACCCAGTACTTC.

The CDR3 protein is CASSSRHGGEQFF. For the CDR3, the DNA is TGTGCCAGTAGTAGCAGGCACGGGGGTGAGCAGTTCTTC. The V and J genes are TRBV19 and TRBJ2-1, with D perhaps TRBD2 (6 bases). This CDR3 comprises 13 residues. Germline CDR1 LNHDA, CDR2 SQIVND (reference sequence). V gave up 4 bases and J gave up 9 bases, with 13 bases separating them.

The V and J genes are TRBV10-2 and TRBJ2-5; TRBD2 matches at 8 bases. Trimming at V came to 0 bases and at J to 4 bases, leaving 10 bases not matched to a gene. Germline values: CDR1 WSHSY, CDR2 SAAADI. The CDR3 runs 17 residues. CDR3 sequence (DNA): TGCGCCAGCAGTGAGTCCGGGCGGGGGGATATCCGAGAGACCCAGTACTTC. Translation gives CASSESGRGDIRETQYF.

Concerning this clone itself: The sample has other DNA sequences that encode this CDR3 too. The V gene is TRBV20-1, the J gene TRBJ2-1; D possibly corresponds to TRBD2 (5 bases). The CDR3 is 10 amino acids. Germline assignment: CDR1 DFQATT and CDR2 SNEGSKA (reference sequence). V lost 4 bases and J 7 bases, leaving 5 bases between the germline ends. CDR3 loop: CSATGNEQFF. CDR3 coding DNA: TGCAGTGCTACGGGGAATGAGCAGTTCTTC.

This clone is a singleton in its sample. V is TRBV28 and J is TRBJ2-6; 8 bases agree with TRBD1. The CDR3 covers 16 residues. From germline, CDR1 is MDHEN and CDR2 SYDVKM. CDR3 sequence (DNA): TGTGGGGCCCAGGGGGCCTCCAACTCTGGGGCCAACGTCCTGACTTTC. Protein: CGAQGASNSGANVLTF.

The V call is TRBV23-1, the J call TRBJ2-7; D could derive from TRBD1 or TRBD2 (7 bases each). TRBV23-1 is known as an ORF, though its function is uncertain. Trimming cost V 1 base and J 6 bases, with 19 bases left between them. The CDR3 is 16 amino acids. The DNA for the CDR3 is TGCGCCAGCAGTCAATACCCGCCAGGGGGGGATAGCGAGCAGTACTTC. It yields the protein CASSQYPPGGDSEQYF.

This clone was counted once. The CDR3 region has the DNA TGCGCCAGCAGCCAGGGACTAGACTCCTACAATGAGCAGTTCTTC. This encodes CASSQGLDSYNEQFF. The chain joins TRBV4-3 to TRBJ2-1, with TRBD2 identical over 8 bases. The CDR3 is 15 amino acids. Germline lookup yields CDR1 LGHNA and CDR2 YSLEER. The V gene end was trimmed by 3 bases and the J gene end by 0 bases; junction bases not matched to a gene: 1.

The chain is built from TRBV25-1 and TRBJ1-4; 9 bases are shared with TRBD1. The CDR3 is made up of 16 amino acids. In germline, CDR1 is MGHDK, CDR2 SYGVNS. V shed 4 bases and J 8 bases; nucleotides not matched to a gene: 11. The CDR3 spells CASSAGHRGQLEKLFF. CDR3 bases: TGTGCCAGCAGTGCTGGCCACAGGGGGCAGTTGGAAAAACTGTTTTTT.

The CDR3 sequence: CASSLNGPPMVYNEQFF. Here the CDR3 DNA reads TGCGCCAGCAGCTTGAATGGGCCGCCAATGGTATACAATGAGCAGTTCTTC. V is TRBV5-1 and J is TRBJ2-1; D is unresolved. The CDR3 loop spans 17 amino acids. Trimming cost V 1 base and J 4 bases, with 18 bases left between them. From germline, CDR1 is SGHRS and CDR2 YFSETQ. Together with reference TRBV5-1 and TRBJ2-1, the CDR3 gives the full variable domain: KAGVTQTPRYLIKTRGQQVTLSCSPISGHRSVSWYQQTPGQGLQFLFEYFSETQRNKGNFPGRFSGRQFSNSRSEMNVSTLELGDSALYLCASSLNGPPMVYNEQFFGPGTRLTVL.

This chain uses TRBV28 with TRBJ1-2, with 7 bases that match TRBD1. This CDR3 spans 13 amino acids. V lost 6 bases and J lost 6; bases outside the gene matches: 7. The V gene's germline CDR1 is MDHEN and CDR2 SYDVKM. CDR3 DNA sequence: TGTGCCAGCAGAGCGACAGGGACCGATGGCTACACCTTC. It codes for CASRATGTDGYTF.

This chain joins TRBV27 and TRBJ2-7; D may be TRBD2 (7 bases). Germline V gene lookup returns CDR1 MNHEY and CDR2 SMNVEV (reference sequence). V was shortened by 8 bases and J by 5 bases, with 16 bases between the two germline ends. The CDR3 loop spans 13 amino acids. The CDR3, as DNA: TGTGCCAGCGGCGGGGGCTCCCAACACGAGCAGTACTTC. Protein: CASGGGSQHEQYF.

The chain is built from TRBV27 and TRBJ2-7; 12 nucleotides align to TRBD2. The ends lost 3 bases at V and 6 bases at J; junction bases unmatched: 3. The CDR3 loop spans 14 amino acids. Germline V CDR1 and CDR2: MNHEY, SMNVEV (reference sequence). CDR3 residues: CASSFLAGGFEQYF. CDR3 sequence (DNA): TGTGCCAGCAGTTTTCTAGCGGGAGGGTTCGAGCAGTACTTC.

The rearrangement uses TRBV4-1 and TRBJ2-2; 7 bases align to TRBD2. The junction had 10 bases not matched to a gene; V was cut back by 6 bases and J by 0 bases. The CDR3 spans 17 residues. Per the germline V gene, CDR1 is MGHRA and CDR2 is YSYEKL. In DNA, the CDR3 is TGCGCCAGCAGGAACCAGGTGCTAGCGGCGAACACCGGGGAGCTGTTTTTT. This gives the protein CASRNQVLAANTGELFF.

The chain links TRBV30 to TRBJ1-3; TRBD1 matches at 10 bases. Trimming took 3 bases from V and 4 from J; bases not matched to a gene: 6. Germline V lookup: CDR1 GTSNPN, CDR2 SVGIG (reference sequence). The CDR3 covers 15 residues. The CDR3 nucleotides read TGTGCCTGGAGACCCGACAGGGGGCAGGGAAACACCATATATTTT. Amino acids: CAWRPDRGQGNTIYF. Based on the CDR3 plus reference TRBV30 and TRBJ1-3, the full variable domain is SQTIHQWPATLVQPVGSPLSLECTVEGTSNPNLYWYRQAAGRGLQLLFYSVGIGQISSEVPQNLSASRPQDRQFILSSKKLLLSDSGFYLCAWRPDRGQGNTIYFGEGSWLTVV.

The rearrangement links TRBV5-6 to TRBJ1-2; D ambiguous. The V end was cut by 3 bases, the J end by 3 bases, with 18 bases between. The CDR3 consists of 16 residues. Germline CDR1 and CDR2: SGHDT and YYEEEE. CDR3 nucleotide sequence: TGTGCCAGCAGCTCCCTAGTCCCCGACGAGGACTATGGCTACACCTTC. Translating gives CASSSLVPDEDYGYTF. The full variable domain, with the rest looked up from reference TRBV5-6 and TRBJ1-2, is DAGVTQSPTHLIKTRGQQVTLRCSPKSGHDTVSWYQQALGQGPQFIFQYYEEEERQRGNFPDRFSGHQFPNYSSELNVNALLLGDSALYLCASSSLVPDEDYGYTFGSGTRLTVV.

This clone came up a few times. The chain carries TRBV20-1 and TRBJ1-5, with D perhaps TRBD1 (5 bases). Germline CDR1 and CDR2: DFQATT and SNEGSKA (reference sequence). V lost 3 bases and J 1 base, leaving 10 bases between the germline ends. The CDR3 spans 14 residues. The CDR3, as DNA: TGCAGTGCTAGTGACAGCATGAGCAATCAGCCCCAGCATTTT. As protein: CSASDSMSNQPQHF.

CDR3 sequence (DNA): TGTGCCAGCAGTCCCCGATTCACCTCTGGGGCCAACGTCCTGACTTTC. This codes for CASSPRFTSGANVLTF. V is TRBV27 and J is TRBJ2-6; D gene ambiguous. The length of the CDR3 is 16 residues. Looked up from germline, CDR1 is MNHEY and CDR2 is SMNVEV (reference sequence). Trimming stripped 5 bases from V and 0 bases from J, with 11 bases between. The full variable domain, in which reference TRBV27 and TRBJ2-6 provide the parts outside the CDR3, is EAQVTQNPRYLITVTGKKLTVTCSQNMNHEYMSWYRQDPGLGLRQIYYSMNVEVTDKGDVPEGYKVSRKEKRNFPLILESPSPNQTSLYFCASSPRFTSGANVLTFGAGSRLTVL.

This chain links TRBV5-4 with TRBJ2-7; weak D call: TRBD2 (6 bases). Germline V lookup: CDR1 SGHNT, CDR2 YYREEE (reference sequence). V was shortened by 3 bases and J by 3 bases, with 16 bases between the two germline ends. The CDR3 length is 15 residues. CDR3 nucleotides: TGTGCCAGCAGCTCCGGAGGGGAAGGAAACTACGAGCAGTACTTC. It specifies CASSSGGEGNYEQYF.

V and J are TRBV7-2 and TRBJ1-6; D is ambiguous. The CDR3 runs to 15 residues. The V and J ends lost 1 base and 10 bases respectively, with 14 bases between them. Per the germline V gene, CDR1 is SGHTA and CDR2 is FQGNSA. The CDR3 loop is CASSLVRVIGSPLHF. The CDR3 region has the DNA TGTGCCAGCAGCTTAGTGAGGGTGATCGGGTCACCCCTCCACTTT. Based on the CDR3 plus reference TRBV7-2 and TRBJ1-6, the full variable domain is GAGVSQSPSNKVTEKGKDVELRCDPISGHTALYWYRQSLGQGLEFLIYFQGNSAPDKSGLPSDRFSAERTGGSVSTLTIQRTQQEDSAVYLCASSLVRVIGSPLHFGNGTRLTVT.

The chain links TRBV6-1 to TRBJ2-3, with D tentatively TRBD2 (6 bases). The germline CDR1 and CDR2 sequences are MNHNS and SASEGT. V lost 3 bases and J 4 bases, leaving 11 bases between the germline ends. The CDR3 loop spans 14 amino acids. DNA for the CDR3: TGTGCCAGCAGTGAGCGACTAGGTCCAGATACGCAGTATTTT. Encoded protein: CASSERLGPDTQYF.

CDR3 DNA sequence: TGTGCCAGCAGCGTAGAGTCCTCCGGGCACACCGGGGAGCTGTTTTTT. Translated: CASSVESSGHTGELFF. V and J are TRBV9 and TRBJ2-2, with D hard to call. The CDR3 length is 16 residues. Germline loops: CDR1 SGDLS, CDR2 YYNGEE. The V end lost 0 bases, the J end lost 3 bases, and 12 bases lay between the germline ends.

The J gene is TRBJ2-5, the V gene TRBV5-1, with TRBD1 matching over 11 bases. The CDR3 spans 15 residues. CDR1 SGHRS and CDR2 YFSETQ come from the germline V gene. The junction had 7 bases not matched to a gene; V was cut back by 4 bases and J by 5 bases. The CDR3 reads CASSMRTGGAETQYF. DNA for the CDR3: TGCGCCAGCAGCATGCGGACAGGGGGCGCGGAGACCCAGTACTTC.